One sample yielded the 6 T cell receptor beta chains listed below, sequenced in a study of PD-L1 blockade in urothelial cancer. As to time point: peripheral blood 6 weeks after treatment start. Sequencing used immunoSEQ multiplex PCR; TCRdb keeps in-frame clones, though not all of them. Of about 120,000 clones in the sample, around nine tenths were seen once. The sample consisted of PBMCs, taken around atezolizumab (anti-PD-L1) treatment. The receptors derive from a man aged 60 to 75 with urothelial cancer.

The chain joins TRBV5-4 to TRBJ2-7; tentatively, D is TRBD1 (6 bases). There are 13 residues in the CDR3. The V gene lost 4 bases and the J gene lost 5 bases, with 13 bases spanning the gap. CDR1 is SGHNT, CDR2 YYREEE, per germline (reference sequence). The DNA of the CDR3 is TGTGCCAGCAGCCCCACAGGGTTCGACGAGCAGTACTTC. It codes for CASSPTGFDEQYF.

CDR3: CASSRGLAEAFF. Written as DNA, the CDR3 is TGTGCCAGCAGCCGAGGCCTGGCTGAAGCTTTCTTT. The rearrangement uses TRBV5-5 and TRBJ1-1; D is unclear. Trimming stripped 4 bases from V and 6 bases from J, with 10 bases between. Germline CDR1 is SGHKS and CDR2 is YYEKEE (reference sequence). This CDR3 contains 12 residues.

This chain joins TRBV6-5 and TRBJ2-2, with D possibly being TRBD2 (6 bases). The V and J ends lost 0 bases and 4 bases respectively, with 9 bases between them. Germline V gene sequence: CDR1 MNHEY, CDR2 SVGAGI. The CDR3 totals 15 residues. The CDR3 loop reads CASSYSWRGTGELFF. CDR3 sequence (DNA): TGTGCCAGCAGTTACTCATGGCGGGGCACCGGGGAGCTGTTTTTT.

The V call is TRBV7-9, the J call TRBJ2-7; 7 nucleotides match TRBD1. The CDR3 is 13 residues long. V was clipped by 2 bases and J by 6 bases; unmatched bases: 4. Germline V lookup: CDR1 SEHNR, CDR2 FQNEAQ (reference sequence). CDR3 amino acids: CASSLKGAGEQYF. CDR3 bases: TGTGCCAGCAGCTTAAAGGGGGCAGGCGAGCAGTACTTC.

The chain carries TRBV18 and TRBJ2-7, with D possibly TRBD2 on 6 matching bases. The CDR3 covers 13 residues. Germline values: CDR1 KGHSH, CDR2 LQKENI. Here the CDR3 DNA reads TGTGCAGCAACGGTCGGGGGCTCCTACGAGCAGTACTTC. Its protein product is CAATVGGSYEQYF.

V gene TRBV15 combines with J gene TRBJ2-1; 9 bases are shared with TRBD1. CDR1 and CDR2 from the germline V gene are LNHNV and YYDKDF (reference sequence). J gave up 8 bases and V 4 bases, and 12 bases lay outside the gene matches. This CDR3 comprises 16 residues. This CDR3 is CATSNYGTGNLDEQFF. The CDR3 region has the DNA TGTGCCACCAGCAACTACGGGACAGGGAATCTGGATGAGCAGTTCTTC.